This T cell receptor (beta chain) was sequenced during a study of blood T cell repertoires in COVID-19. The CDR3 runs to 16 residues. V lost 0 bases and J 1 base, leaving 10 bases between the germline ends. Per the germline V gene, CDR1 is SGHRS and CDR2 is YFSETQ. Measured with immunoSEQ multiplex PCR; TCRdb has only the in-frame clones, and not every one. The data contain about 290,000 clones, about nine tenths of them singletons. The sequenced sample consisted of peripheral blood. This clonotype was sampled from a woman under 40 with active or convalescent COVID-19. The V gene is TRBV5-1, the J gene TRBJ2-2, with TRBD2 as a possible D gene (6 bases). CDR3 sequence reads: CASSLAGLQNTGELFF. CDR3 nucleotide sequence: TGCGCCAGCAGCTTGGCGGGACTCCAGAACACCGGGGAGCTGTTTTTT.